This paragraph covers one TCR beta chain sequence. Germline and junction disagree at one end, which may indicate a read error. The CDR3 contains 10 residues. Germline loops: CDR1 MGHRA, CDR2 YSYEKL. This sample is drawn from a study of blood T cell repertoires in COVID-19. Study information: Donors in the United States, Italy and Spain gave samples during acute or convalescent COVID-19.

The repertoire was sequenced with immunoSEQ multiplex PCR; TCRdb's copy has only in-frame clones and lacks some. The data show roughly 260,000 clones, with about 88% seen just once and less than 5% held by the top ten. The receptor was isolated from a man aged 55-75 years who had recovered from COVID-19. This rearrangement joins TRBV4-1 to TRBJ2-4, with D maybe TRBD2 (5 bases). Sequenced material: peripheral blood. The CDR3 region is CASSQDRGPF. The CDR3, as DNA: TGCGCCAGCAGCCAAGACCGGGGTCCCTTC.